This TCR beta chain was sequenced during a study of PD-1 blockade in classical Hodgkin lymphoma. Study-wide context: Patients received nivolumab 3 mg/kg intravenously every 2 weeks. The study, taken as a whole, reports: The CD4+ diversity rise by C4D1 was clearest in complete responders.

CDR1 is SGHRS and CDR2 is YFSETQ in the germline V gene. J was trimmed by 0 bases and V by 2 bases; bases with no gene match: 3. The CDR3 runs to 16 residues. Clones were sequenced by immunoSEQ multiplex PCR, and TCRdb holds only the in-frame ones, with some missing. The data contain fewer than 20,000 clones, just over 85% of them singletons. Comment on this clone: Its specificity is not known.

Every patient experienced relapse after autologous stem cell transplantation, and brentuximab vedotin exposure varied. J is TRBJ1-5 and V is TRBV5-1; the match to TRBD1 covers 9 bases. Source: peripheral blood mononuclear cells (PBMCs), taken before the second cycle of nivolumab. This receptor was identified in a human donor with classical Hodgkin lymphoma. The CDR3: CASSLGTGLSNQPQHF. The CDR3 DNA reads TGCGCCAGCAGCTTAGGGACAGGGCTTAGCAATCAGCCCCAGCATTTT.